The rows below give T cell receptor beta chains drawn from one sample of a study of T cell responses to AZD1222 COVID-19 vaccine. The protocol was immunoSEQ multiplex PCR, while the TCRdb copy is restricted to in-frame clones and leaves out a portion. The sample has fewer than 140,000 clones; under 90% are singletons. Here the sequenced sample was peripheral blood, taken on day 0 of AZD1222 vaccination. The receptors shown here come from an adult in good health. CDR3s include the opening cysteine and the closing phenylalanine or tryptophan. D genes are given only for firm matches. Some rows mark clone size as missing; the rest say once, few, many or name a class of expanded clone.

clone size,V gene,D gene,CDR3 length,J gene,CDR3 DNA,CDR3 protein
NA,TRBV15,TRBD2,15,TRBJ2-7,TGTGCCACCAGCAGAGCCGGTGGGACTAGCGTCGAGCAGTACTTC,CATSRAGGTSVEQYF
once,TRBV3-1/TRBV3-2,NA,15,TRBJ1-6,TGTGCCAGCAGCCTAGAAGACAGGAAAAATTCACCCCTCCACTTT,CASSLEDRKNSPLHF
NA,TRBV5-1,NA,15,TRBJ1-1,TGCGCCAGCAGCTTGGCCCCCAGCGGGAACACTGAAGCTTTCTTT,CASSLAPSGNTEAFF
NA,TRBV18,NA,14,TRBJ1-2,TGTGCCAGCTCACCACAACCCGGGAACTATGGCTACACCTTC,CASSPQPGNYGYTF
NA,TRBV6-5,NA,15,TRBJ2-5,TGTGCCAGCAGTTACTCGATTAAGCCGGGAGAGACCCAGTACTTC,CASSYSIKPGETQYF
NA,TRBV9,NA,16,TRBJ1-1,TGTGCCAGCAGCGTAGCCGGGACCGAGTTGAACACTGAAGCTTTCTTT,CASSVAGTELNTEAFF
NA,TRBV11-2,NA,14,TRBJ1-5,TGTGCCAGCAGCTTAGGTACCCAGGACCAGCCCCAGCATTTT,CASSLGTQDQPQHF
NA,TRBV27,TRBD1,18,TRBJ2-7,TGTGCCAGCAGTTTATATCGTAGGGGACAGTCGAACTCCTACGAGCAGTACTTC,CASSLYRRGQSNSYEQYF
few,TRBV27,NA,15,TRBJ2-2,TGTGCCAGCAGTTCCGCCTGGAAGAACACCGGGGAGCTGTTTTTT,CASSSAWKNTGELFF
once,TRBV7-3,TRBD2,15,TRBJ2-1,TGTGCCAGCAGCTTTACGACTAGCTTCTACAATGAGCAGTTCTTC,CASSFTTSFYNEQFF
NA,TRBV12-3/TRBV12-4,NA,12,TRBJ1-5,TGTGCCAGCAGTTTAGAAGGACAGCCCCAGCATTTT,CASSLEGQPQHF
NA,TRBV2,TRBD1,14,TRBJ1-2,TGTGCCAGCACCAATGCGGCAGGGGGCTATGGCTACACCTTC,CASTNAAGGYGYTF
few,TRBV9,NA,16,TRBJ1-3,TGTGCCAGCAGCCAGCCTCGGGGGGCAGTCGGAAACACCATATATTTT,CASSQPRGAVGNTIYF
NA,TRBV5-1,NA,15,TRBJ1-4,TGCGCCAGCAGCTTGGGGGTGCAGGCTGGTGAAAAACTGTTTTTT,CASSLGVQAGEKLFF
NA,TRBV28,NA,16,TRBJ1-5,TGTGCCAGCAGTTTGACATCTCCGTATAGCAATCAGCCCCAGCATTTT,CASSLTSPYSNQPQHF
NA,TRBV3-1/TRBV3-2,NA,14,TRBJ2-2,TGTGCCAGCAGCCCCACTTCAGGGACCGGGGAGCTGTTTTTT,CASSPTSGTGELFF
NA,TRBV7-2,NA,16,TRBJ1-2,TGTGCCAGCAGCCCCCCGGGACACCAAGCTAACTATGGCTACACCTTC,CASSPPGHQANYGYTF
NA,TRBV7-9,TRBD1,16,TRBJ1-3,TGTGCCAGCAGAGACCGGGACAGGGGAATCGACAACACCATATATTTT,CASRDRDRGIDNTIYF
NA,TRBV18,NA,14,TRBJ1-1,TGTGCCAGCTCACCCGCGTCAAGGGTCACTGAAGCTTTCTTT,CASSPASRVTEAFF
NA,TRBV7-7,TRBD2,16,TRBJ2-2,TGTGCTAGCAGCTTAGCGGGAGGCTCGAACACCGGGGAGCTGTTTTTT,CASSLAGGSNTGELFF
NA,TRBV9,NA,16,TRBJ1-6,TGTGCCAGCAGCTCCCCAGGATCCCTTGGGAATTCACCCCTCCACTTT,CASSSPGSLGNSPLHF
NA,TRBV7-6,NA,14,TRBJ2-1,TGTGCCAGCAGCTACTCAGTTAAGGGGGATGAGCAGTTCTTC,CASSYSVKGDEQFF
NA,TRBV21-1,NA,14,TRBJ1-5,TGTGCCAGCGATCAACTATTGAGCAATCAGCCCCAGCATTTT,CASDQLLSNQPQHF
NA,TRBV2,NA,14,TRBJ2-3,TGTGCCAGCATCGGACTATCGGGGACAGATACGCAGTATTTT,CASIGLSGTDTQYF
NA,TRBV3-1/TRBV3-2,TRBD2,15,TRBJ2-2,TGTGCCAGCAGCCCGGGACTAGCGGCCCGCCGGGAGCTGTTTTTT,CASSPGLAARRELFF
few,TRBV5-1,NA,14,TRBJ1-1,TGCGCCAGCAGCACCACAGGGCTCAACACTGAAGCTTTCTTT,CASSTTGLNTEAFF
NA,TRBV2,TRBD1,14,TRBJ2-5,TGTGCCAGCAGTCGACAGGGACGGCAAGAGACCCAGTACTTC,CASSRQGRQETQYF
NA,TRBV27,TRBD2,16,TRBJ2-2,TGTGCCAGCAGTTCTCCGACTAGGGGACTACTAAGGGAGCTGTTTTTT,CASSSPTRGLLRELFF
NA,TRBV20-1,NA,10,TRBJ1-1,TGCAGTGCCACGGACACTGAAGCTTTCTTT,CSATDTEAFF
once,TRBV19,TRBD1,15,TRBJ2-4,TGTGCCAGTAGCCCAGGGGGCGGGACCAAAAACATTCAGTACTTC,CASSPGGGTKNIQYF
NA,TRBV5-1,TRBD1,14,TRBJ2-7,TGCGCCAGCAGCATCGGACAGGTCGCCTACGAGCAGTACTTC,CASSIGQVAYEQYF
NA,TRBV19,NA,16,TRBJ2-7,TGTGCCAGTAGTATAGTAGCGGGGACAGGATCCTACGAGCAGTACTTC,CASSIVAGTGSYEQYF